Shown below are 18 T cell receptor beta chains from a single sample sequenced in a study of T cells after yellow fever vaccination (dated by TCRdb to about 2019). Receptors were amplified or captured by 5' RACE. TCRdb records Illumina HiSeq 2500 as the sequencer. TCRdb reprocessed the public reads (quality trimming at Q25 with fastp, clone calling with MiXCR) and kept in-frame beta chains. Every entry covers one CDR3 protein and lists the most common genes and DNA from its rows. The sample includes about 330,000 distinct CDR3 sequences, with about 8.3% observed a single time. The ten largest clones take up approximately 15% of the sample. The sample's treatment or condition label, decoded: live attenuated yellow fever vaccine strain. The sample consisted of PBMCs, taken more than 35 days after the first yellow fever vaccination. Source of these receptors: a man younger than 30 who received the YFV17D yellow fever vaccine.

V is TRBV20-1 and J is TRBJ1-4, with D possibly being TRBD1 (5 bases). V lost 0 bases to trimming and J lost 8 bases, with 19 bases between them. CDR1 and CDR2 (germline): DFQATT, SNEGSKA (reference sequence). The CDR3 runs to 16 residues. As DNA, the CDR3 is TGCAGTGCTAGAGATTTGAGGGACGCACTAGTGGAAAAACTGTTTTTT. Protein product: CSARDLRDALVEKLFF.

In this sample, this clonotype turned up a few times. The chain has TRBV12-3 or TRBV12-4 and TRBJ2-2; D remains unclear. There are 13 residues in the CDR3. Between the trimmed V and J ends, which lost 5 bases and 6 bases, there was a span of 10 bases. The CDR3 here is CASSHLVSGELFF. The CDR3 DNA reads TGTGCCAGCAGTCACCTAGTCTCCGGGGAGCTGTTTTTT.

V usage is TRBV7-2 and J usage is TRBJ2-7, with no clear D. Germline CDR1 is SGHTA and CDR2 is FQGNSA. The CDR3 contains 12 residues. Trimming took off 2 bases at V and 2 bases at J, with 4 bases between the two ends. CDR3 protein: CASSLNPYEQYV. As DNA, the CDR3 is TGTGCCAGCAGCTTAAACCCCTACGAGCAGTACGTC.

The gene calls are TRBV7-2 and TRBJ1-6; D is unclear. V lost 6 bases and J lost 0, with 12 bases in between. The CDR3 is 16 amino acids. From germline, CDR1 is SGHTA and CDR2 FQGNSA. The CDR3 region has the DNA TGTGCCAGCAGTTCTCGTTTTGACTCCTATAATTCACCCCTCCACTTT. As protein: CASSSRFDSYNSPLHF.

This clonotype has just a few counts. Here the CDR3 reads CSVDWESLDTQYF. The CDR3 DNA is TGCAGCGTTGATTGGGAGTCTCTGGATACGCAGTATTTT. V gene TRBV29-1 combines with J gene TRBJ2-3; D may be TRBD2 (5 bases). Germline V gene data show CDR1 as SQVTM and CDR2 as ANQGSEA. The CDR3 has 13 residues. The germline V and J ends were trimmed by 3 bases and 6 bases, with 13 bases remaining between them.

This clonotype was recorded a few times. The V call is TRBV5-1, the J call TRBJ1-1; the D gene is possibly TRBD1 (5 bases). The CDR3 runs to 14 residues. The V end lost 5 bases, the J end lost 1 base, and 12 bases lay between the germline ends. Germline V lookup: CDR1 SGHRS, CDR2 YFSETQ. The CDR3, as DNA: TGCGCCAGCAGTGACATAAGGGGGAACACTGAAGCTTTCTTT. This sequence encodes CASSDIRGNTEAFF. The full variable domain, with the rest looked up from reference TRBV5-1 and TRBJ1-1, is KAGVTQTPRYLIKTRGQQVTLSCSPISGHRSVSWYQQTPGQGLQFLFEYFSETQRNKGNFPGRFSGRQFSNSRSEMNVSTLELGDSALYLCASSDIRGNTEAFFGQGTRLTVV.

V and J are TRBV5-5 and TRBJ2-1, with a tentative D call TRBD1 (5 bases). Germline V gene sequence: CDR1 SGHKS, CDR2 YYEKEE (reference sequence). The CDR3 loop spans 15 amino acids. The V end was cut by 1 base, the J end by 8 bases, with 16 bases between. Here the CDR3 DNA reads TGTGCCAGCAGCTTGACCCCCCTTGAAGGGGATGAGCAGTTCTTC. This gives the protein CASSLTPLEGDEQFF.

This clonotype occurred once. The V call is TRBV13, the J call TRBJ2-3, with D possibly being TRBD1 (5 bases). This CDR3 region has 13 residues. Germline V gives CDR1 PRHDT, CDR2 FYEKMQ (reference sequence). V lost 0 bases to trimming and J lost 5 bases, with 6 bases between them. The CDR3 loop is CASSLGGVDTQYF. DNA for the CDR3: TGTGCCAGCAGCTTAGGAGGGGTAGATACGCAGTATTTT.

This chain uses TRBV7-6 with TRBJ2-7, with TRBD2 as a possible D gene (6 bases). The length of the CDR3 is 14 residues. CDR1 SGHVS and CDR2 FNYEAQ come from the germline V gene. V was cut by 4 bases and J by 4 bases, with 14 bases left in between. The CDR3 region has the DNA TGTGCCAGCAGCTCGGGACTGATGGGGTACGAGCAGTACTTC. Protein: CASSSGLMGYEQYF.

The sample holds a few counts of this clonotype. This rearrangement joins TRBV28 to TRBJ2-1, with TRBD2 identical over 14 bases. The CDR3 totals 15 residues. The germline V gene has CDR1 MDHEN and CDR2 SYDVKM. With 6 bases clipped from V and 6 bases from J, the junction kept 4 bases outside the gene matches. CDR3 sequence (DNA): TGTGCCAGCAGAGATGGACTAGCGGGGGGCAATGAGCAGTTCTTC. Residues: CASRDGLAGGNEQFF.

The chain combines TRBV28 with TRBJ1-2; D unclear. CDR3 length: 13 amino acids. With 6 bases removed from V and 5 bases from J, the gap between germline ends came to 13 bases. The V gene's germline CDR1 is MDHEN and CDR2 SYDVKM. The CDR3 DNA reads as TGTGCCAGCAGCTGGCGAGGGCAGTATGGCTACACCTTC. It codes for CASSWRGQYGYTF.

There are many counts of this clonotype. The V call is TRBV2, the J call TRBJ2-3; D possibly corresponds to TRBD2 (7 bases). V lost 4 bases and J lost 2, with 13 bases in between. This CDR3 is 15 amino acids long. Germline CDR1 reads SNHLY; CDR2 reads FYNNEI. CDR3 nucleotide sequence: TGTGCCAGCAGTGGGGCGGGGGCTCTCACAGATACGCAGTATTTT. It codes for CASSGAGALTDTQYF.

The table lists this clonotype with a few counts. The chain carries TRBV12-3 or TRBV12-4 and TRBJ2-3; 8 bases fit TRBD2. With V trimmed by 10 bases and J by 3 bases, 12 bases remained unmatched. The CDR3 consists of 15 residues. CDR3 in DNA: TGTGCCACCGACCCCCGGGGGGGCGGGACAGATACGCAGTATTTT. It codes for CATDPRGGGTDTQYF.

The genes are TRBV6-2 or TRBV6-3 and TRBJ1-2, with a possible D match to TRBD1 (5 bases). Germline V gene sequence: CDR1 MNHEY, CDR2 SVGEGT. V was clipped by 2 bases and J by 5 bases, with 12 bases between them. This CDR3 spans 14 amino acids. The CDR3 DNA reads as TGTGCCAGCAGTTACCCCGACAGCTGGTATGGCTACACCTTC. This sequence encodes CASSYPDSWYGYTF.

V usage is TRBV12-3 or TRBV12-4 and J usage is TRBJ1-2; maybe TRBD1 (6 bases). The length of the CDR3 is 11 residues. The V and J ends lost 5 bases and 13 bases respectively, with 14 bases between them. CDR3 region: CASSAGHGGTF. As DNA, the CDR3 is TGTGCCAGCAGTGCGGGACACGGTGGCACCTTC.

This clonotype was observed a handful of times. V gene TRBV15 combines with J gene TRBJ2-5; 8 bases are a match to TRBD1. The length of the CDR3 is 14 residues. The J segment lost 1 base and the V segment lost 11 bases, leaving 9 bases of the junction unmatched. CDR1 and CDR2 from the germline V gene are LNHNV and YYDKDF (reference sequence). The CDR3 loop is CASQGVYSQETQYF. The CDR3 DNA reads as TGTGCCTCACAGGGGGTATATTCCCAAGAGACCCAGTACTTC.

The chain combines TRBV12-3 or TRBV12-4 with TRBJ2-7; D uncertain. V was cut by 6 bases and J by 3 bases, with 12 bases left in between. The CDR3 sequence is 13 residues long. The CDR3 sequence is CASSPAYSYEQYF. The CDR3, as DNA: TGTGCCAGCAGCCCAGCGTACAGCTACGAGCAGTACTTC.

CDR3 sequence (DNA): TGTGCCAGCAGTTCCGATGCAACTAATGAAAAACTGTTTTTT. Translated, it gives CASSSDATNEKLFF. This chain links TRBV12-3 or TRBV12-4 with TRBJ1-4; D is unclear. V lost 4 bases to trimming and J lost 0 bases, with 6 bases between them. There are 14 residues in the CDR3.